A selection of T cell receptor beta chains follows, all from one sample in a study of monozygotic twins with inflammatory bowel disease. One entry per CDR3 protein, without DNA, is what TCRdb gives after re-calling the 5' RACE reads. The listing records about 380,000 distinct CDR3 sequences. What was sequenced was blood. These receptors originate from a human donor with ulcerative colitis or Crohn's disease, or a healthy co-twin of an affected twin (not recorded which). Each CDR3 is given with its conserved first and last residue. Fields, in order: CDR3 protein, J gene, V gene.

CDR3 protein: CASNSDGSNTEAFF
J gene: TRBJ1-1
V gene: TRBV2

CDR3 protein: CASSPDEDTQYF
J gene: TRBJ2-3
V gene: TRBV9

CDR3 protein: CASSQLAGGPVNEQFF
J gene: TRBJ2-1
V gene: TRBV5-1

CDR3 protein: CASSLGGPTGTFYEQYF
J gene: TRBJ2-7
V gene: TRBV5-8

CDR3 protein: CASSLTSGGVTDTQYF
J gene: TRBJ2-3
V gene: TRBV7-9

CDR3 protein: CASSGVSPHANLNTEAFF
J gene: TRBJ1-1
V gene: TRBV25-1

CDR3 protein: CASSPGTGHSPLHF
J gene: TRBJ1-6
V gene: TRBV7-9

CDR3 protein: CSVEDWDGSSYEQYF
J gene: TRBJ2-7
V gene: TRBV29-1

CDR3 protein: CASSFSGRGYTF
J gene: TRBJ1-2
V gene: TRBV28

CDR3 protein: CASSLGPMGAGGPKTQYF
J gene: TRBJ2-5
V gene: TRBV11-2

CDR3 protein: CASSYPADRGNYEQYF
J gene: TRBJ2-7
V gene: TRBV6-2/TRBV6-3

CDR3 protein: CSVEDLNRGSSGETQYF
J gene: TRBJ2-5
V gene: TRBV29-1

CDR3 protein: CASSVAGNYNEQFF
J gene: TRBJ2-1
V gene: TRBV9

CDR3 protein: CASSLSPGQARNYEQYF
J gene: TRBJ2-7
V gene: TRBV27

CDR3 protein: CASSPARLAGGPTDTQYF
J gene: TRBJ2-3
V gene: TRBV11-2

CDR3 protein: CASSQTSGGGYEQYF
J gene: TRBJ2-7
V gene: TRBV4-1

CDR3 protein: CATDKGQGVLTSSYNEQFF
J gene: TRBJ2-1
V gene: TRBV15

CDR3 protein: CASSQEAGGPDTQYF
J gene: TRBJ2-3
V gene: TRBV4-2

CDR3 protein: CASSLGGDSSYEQYF
J gene: TRBJ2-7
V gene: TRBV7-2

CDR3 protein: CASSGSRGWYEQYF
J gene: TRBJ2-7
V gene: TRBV18

CDR3 protein: CSAPPPAGPSNQPQHF
J gene: TRBJ1-5
V gene: TRBV20-1

CDR3 protein: CASSPGLAGPGEQFF
J gene: TRBJ2-1
V gene: TRBV7-2

CDR3 protein: CASSLAIRTSGGLEQFF
J gene: TRBJ2-1
V gene: TRBV5-6

CDR3 protein: CASSLIGQGSYTDTQYF
J gene: TRBJ2-3
V gene: TRBV5-5

CDR3 protein: CASINRPYEQYF
J gene: TRBJ2-7
V gene: TRBV2

CDR3 protein: CSRGSPEFTDTQYF
J gene: TRBJ2-3
V gene: TRBV20-1

CDR3 protein: CATSRDITGIEQYF
J gene: TRBJ2-7
V gene: TRBV15

CDR3 protein: CASTGQNLYGYTF
J gene: TRBJ1-2
V gene: TRBV4-1

CDR3 protein: CASSGRSRYGASYNEQFF
J gene: TRBJ2-1
V gene: TRBV11-2

CDR3 protein: CASSPRTTFSDGYTF
J gene: TRBJ1-2
V gene: TRBV18

CDR3 protein: CATRRQTQGIQYF
J gene: TRBJ2-4
V gene: TRBV6-5

CDR3 protein: CASSDRGPQHF
J gene: TRBJ1-5
V gene: TRBV6-2/TRBV6-3

CDR3 protein: CASSQDRAGGPLDEQFF
J gene: TRBJ2-1
V gene: TRBV4-1

CDR3 protein: CASSTRGPDSGYTF
J gene: TRBJ1-2
V gene: TRBV12-3/TRBV12-4

CDR3 protein: CASSLSLAENQETQYF
J gene: TRBJ2-5
V gene: TRBV7-7

CDR3 protein: CASRDTSGNTIYF
J gene: TRBJ1-3
V gene: TRBV12-3/TRBV12-4

CDR3 protein: CASSQGRGFSTEAFF
J gene: TRBJ1-1
V gene: TRBV4-1

CDR3 protein: CATVPKQGFDGYTF
J gene: TRBJ1-2
V gene: TRBV2

CDR3 protein: CASSPQEGGANVLTF
J gene: TRBJ2-6
V gene: TRBV18

CDR3 protein: CASTPPEQLNTGELFF
J gene: TRBJ2-2
V gene: TRBV5-6